Listed below are T cell receptor beta chains from one sample, sequenced in a study of response to subunit inactivated influenza vaccine. One entry per CDR3 protein, called by TCRdb with MiXCR from the RT-PCR reads. This table has about 650,000 distinct CDR3 sequences, around 15% appearing once. The sample was PBMCs from blood, taken approximately 15 days before vaccination. The source is a man over 45 who received an inactivated influenza vaccine. The CDR3 runs from the conserved cysteine through the conserved F or W.

CDR3aa: CASSQEAGVGDTQYF; len: 15; v_gene: TRBV4-3
CDR3aa: CASSRTGAGKETQYF; len: 15; v_gene: TRBV7-2
CDR3aa: CASSLRVSPLHF; len: 12; v_gene: TRBV12-3/TRBV12-4
CDR3aa: CASSLDGQLAKNIQYF; len: 16; v_gene: TRBV12-3/TRBV12-4
CDR3aa: CSVATGKETQYF; len: 12; v_gene: TRBV29-1
CDR3aa: CASSYSREVLGEQYF; len: 15; v_gene: TRBV6-5
CDR3aa: CASSLSGYVETQYF; len: 14; v_gene: TRBV13
CDR3aa: CASSAGTTNQKGGYTF; len: 16; v_gene: TRBV6-4
CDR3aa: CAISDMVQGADYGYTF; len: 16; v_gene: TRBV10-3
CDR3aa: CSVTYGRTDTQYF; len: 13; v_gene: TRBV29-1
CDR3aa: CASSVGGTSVYEQYF; len: 15; v_gene: TRBV9
CDR3aa: CASSYSGSYGYTF; len: 13; v_gene: TRBV6-5
CDR3aa: CAISGTGNSYEQYF; len: 14; v_gene: TRBV10-3
CDR3aa: CARTGEMSSYNEQFF; len: 15; v_gene: TRBV25-1
CDR3aa: CASSAYTTTNEKLFF; len: 15; v_gene: TRBV7-8
CDR3aa: CATSRSGSRGNEQFF; len: 15; v_gene: TRBV15